The 16 T cell receptor beta chains reported below all come from one sample, sequenced in a study of blood T cell repertoires in COVID-19. Sequencing was performed with immunoSEQ multiplex PCR; in TCRdb, only in-frame clones are kept and a portion is missing. This table holds more than 100,000 clones, roughly 80% found once. The sequencing input was peripheral blood. These receptors were obtained from a man aged 55 to 70 with acute or convalescent COVID-19.

V and J are TRBV6-6 and TRBJ1-6, with TRBD1 identical over 7 bases. This CDR3 has 13 residues. With 8 bases clipped from V and 5 bases from J, the junction kept 3 bases outside the gene matches. Germline values: CDR1 MNHNY, CDR2 SVGAGI (reference sequence). The CDR3 region is CASWDSNNSPLHF. CDR3 nucleotides: TGTGCCAGCTGGGACAGCAATAATTCACCCCTCCACTTT.

The V and J genes are TRBV5-1 and TRBJ1-6, with D unclear. Germline values: CDR1 SGHRS, CDR2 YFSETQ. The CDR3 is 13 residues long. V was shortened by 1 base and J by 11 bases, with 10 bases between the two germline ends. Here the CDR3 DNA reads TGCGCCAGCAGCTTGCCAGGCCCGGCACCCCTCCACTTT. Translation: CASSLPGPAPLHF. Supplemented by reference TRBV5-1 and TRBJ1-6, the full variable domain reads KAGVTQTPRYLIKTRGQQVTLSCSPISGHRSVSWYQQTPGQGLQFLFEYFSETQRNKGNFPGRFSGRQFSNSRSEMNVSTLELGDSALYLCASSLPGPAPLHFGNGTRLTVT.

The chain links TRBV10-2 to TRBJ2-5; 7 nucleotides line up with TRBD2. The CDR3 has 15 amino acids. Trimming cost V 0 bases and J 6 bases; bases outside gene matches: 7. Per the germline V gene, CDR1 is WSHSY and CDR2 is SAAADI. The CDR3, as DNA: TGCGCCAGCAGTGAGTCGGGGGGGAATATGAAGACCCAGTACTTC. Amino acid sequence: CASSESGGNMKTQYF.

The chain links TRBV4-1 to TRBJ2-7, with TRBD1 identical over 11 bases. There are 15 residues in the CDR3. Germline V gene lookup returns CDR1 MGHRA and CDR2 YSYEKL. Germline trimming cut 4 bases from V and 3 bases from J; bases unmatched to any gene: 5. In nucleotides, the CDR3 is TGCGCCAGCAGCCGGGGACAGGGGGTTGACTACGAGCAGTACTTC. Protein product: CASSRGQGVDYEQYF.

The chain combines TRBV5-1 with TRBJ1-1; 7 bases are shared with TRBD1. From germline, CDR1 is SGHRS and CDR2 YFSETQ. Trimming removed 5 bases from V and 3 bases from J; junction bases left unmatched: 7. The CDR3 extends over 14 amino acids. CDR3 nucleotides: TGCGCCAGCAGGATACAGGGGACCTACACTGAAGCTTTCTTT. Translation: CASRIQGTYTEAFF.

The V and J genes are TRBV7-9 and TRBJ2-7, with D uncertain. Trimming pared 5 bases from V and 4 bases from J, leaving 9 bases between. This CDR3 contains 12 residues. In germline, CDR1 is SEHNR, CDR2 FQNEAQ (reference sequence). In nucleotides, the CDR3 is TGTGCCAGCAGCGAAGACAAGTACGAGCAGTACTTC. It yields the protein CASSEDKYEQYF.

This chain joins TRBV5-6 and TRBJ2-7, with 7 bases lining up with TRBD1. This CDR3 is 14 amino acids long. The junction had 14 bases not matched to a gene; V was cut back by 6 bases and J by 8 bases. Germline values: CDR1 SGHDT, CDR2 YYEEEE. The CDR3 loop is CASNQDRRTSQQYF. As DNA, the CDR3 is TGTGCCAGCAACCAGGACAGGCGAACCTCCCAGCAGTACTTC.

This rearrangement joins TRBV19 to TRBJ1-5; D is possibly TRBD1 (6 bases). From germline, CDR1 is LNHDA and CDR2 SQIVND (reference sequence). This CDR3 region has 13 residues. Trimming took 6 bases from V and 4 from J, leaving 10 bases between them. CDR3 nucleotides: TGTGCCAGTAGACGGACAGTTAATCAGCCCCAGCATTTT. Amino acid sequence: CASRRTVNQPQHF.

The V and J genes are TRBV29-1 and TRBJ1-5; TRBD1 is a possible D gene (5 bases). The CDR3 extends over 13 amino acids. V lost 6 bases, J lost 3 bases, and 12 bases lay in between. Germline CDR1 is SQVTM and CDR2 is ANQGSEA. Here the CDR3 reads CSVGRGANQPQHF. The CDR3 region has the DNA TGCAGCGTGGGGCGGGGTGCCAATCAGCCCCAGCATTTT.

CDR3 in DNA: TGTGCCAGCAGGCCCGGGACTGCCCTCTATGGCTACACCTTC. Translating it yields CASRPGTALYGYTF. V is TRBV6-6 and J is TRBJ1-2; D possibly corresponds to TRBD1 (5 bases). This CDR3 is 14 amino acids long. V lost 6 bases, J lost 4 bases, and 15 bases lay in between. Germline loops: CDR1 MNHNY, CDR2 SVGAGI (reference sequence).

V and J are TRBV28 and TRBJ2-5; TRBD2 aligns across 7 bases. The V and J ends lost 2 bases and 2 bases, in that order; junction bases with no gene match: 5. Germline CDR1 reads MDHEN; CDR2 reads SYDVKM. The CDR3 is made up of 15 amino acids. CDR3 DNA sequence: TGTGCCAGCAGTTTAGGCGGGAGACAGCAAGAGACCCAGTACTTC. Its translation: CASSLGGRQQETQYF.

The V call is TRBV5-1, the J call TRBJ2-7, with TRBD2 identical over 12 bases. The germline V gene encodes CDR1 SGHRS and CDR2 YFSETQ. The junction had 12 bases not matched to a gene; V was cut back by 0 bases and J by 5 bases. This CDR3 comprises 18 residues. CDR3 coding DNA: TGCGCCAGCAGCTTGGCCCCAACTAGCGGGGGGCTTAGAAACGAGCAGTACTTC. Translation gives CASSLAPTSGGLRNEQYF.

This clone was detected once. The CDR3 DNA sequence: TGTGCCAGCAGTGATCGGACAGGGGGAAGATATGGCTACACCTTC. This sequence encodes CASSDRTGGRYGYTF. The V call is TRBV6-1, the J call TRBJ1-2, with 10 bases matching TRBD1. Germline assignment: CDR1 MNHNS and CDR2 SASEGT. The CDR3 extends over 15 amino acids. With 3 bases clipped from V and 5 bases from J, the junction kept 6 bases outside the gene matches.

The genes are TRBV9 and TRBJ2-2; D unresolved. CDR1 SGDLS and CDR2 YYNGEE come from the germline V gene. The V gene lost 0 bases and the J gene lost 7 bases, with 10 bases spanning the gap. CDR3 length equals 14 residues. In nucleotides, the CDR3 is TGTGCCAGCAGCGTAGTGGGCTTTGGCGGGGAGCTGTTTTTT. The encoded protein is CASSVVGFGGELFF. Variable domain in full (rest from reference TRBV9 and TRBJ2-2): DSGVTQTPKHLITATGQRVTLRCSPRSGDLSVYWYQQSLDQGLQFLIQYYNGEERAKGNILERFSAQQFPDLHSELNLSSLELGDSALYFCASSVVGFGGELFFGEGSRLTVL.

The chain couples TRBV28 to TRBJ2-1; possibly TRBD2 for D (6 bases). This CDR3 has 11 residues. Trimming took 6 bases from V and 12 from J, leaving 12 bases between them. Germline V lookup: CDR1 MDHEN, CDR2 SYDVKM. CDR3 sequence (DNA): TGTGCCAGCAGCTTAGCGGCCCCGCAGTTCTTC. Translated: CASSLAAPQFF.

The chain joins TRBV4-1 to TRBJ2-4; 7 bases are a match to TRBD1. Germline V gene sequence: CDR1 MGHRA, CDR2 YSYEKL. The length of the CDR3 is 13 residues. The V and J ends lost 4 bases and 7 bases, in that order; junction bases with no gene match: 4. CDR3 bases: TGCGCCAGCAGCCCCGAACAGGGGAACATTCAGTACTTC. The encoded protein is CASSPEQGNIQYF.